This TCR beta chain emerged from a study of blood T cell repertoires in COVID-19. Study as a whole: The United States, Italy and Spain were the sources of the acute and convalescent COVID-19 samples. The analysed material was cDNA or gDNA that came from T cells, B-cell-depleted T cells, or PBMCs.

With 4 bases clipped from V and 6 bases from J, the junction kept 12 bases outside the gene matches. CDR1 is SGHNT and CDR2 is YYREEE in the germline V gene (reference sequence). The CDR3 has 17 residues. Original data processing: Nucleated cell number was recorded as an estimate derived from reference gene primer amplification. TCRdb's table, derived via immunoSEQ multiplex PCR, lists solely in-frame clones and lacks some. That table furnishes V, J and clone size, whereas the DNA furnished D and trimming. Among 280,000 or so clones listed, about 91% were seen once. The genes are TRBV5-4 and TRBJ2-2, with 10 bases that match TRBD1. This clonotype originated in a woman aged 55-70 years with acute or convalescent COVID-19. Sequenced material: peripheral blood. The CDR3 nucleotides are TGTGCCAGCAGCCAAAAATGGGGACAGGGGAGGGCCGGGGAGCTGTTTTTT. Translating it yields CASSQKWGQGRAGELFF.